The 4 T cell receptor beta chains given below trace back to one sample, sequenced in a study of post-analysis software for immune sequencing data. Each TCR beta cDNA library carried unique molecular identifiers. TCRdb processed the PCR reads anew with MiXCR; each CDR3 protein has one entry. The sample includes fewer than 850,000 distinct CDR3 sequences, around 42% of them seen just once. Study conclusions and caveats: About five TRBV segments occurring more often in patients than controls included TRBV5-6, TRBV5-1 and TRBV20-1.

These receptors are not linked to any known antigen. The sequenced material came from blood. Receptor source: a girl aged 5-17 years with multiple sclerosis.

This chain links TRBV20-1 with TRBJ1-2; D unresolved. Between the trimmed V and J ends, which lost 1 base and 7 bases, there was a span of 4 bases. The CDR3 is made up of 10 amino acids. The germline V gene has CDR1 DFQATT and CDR2 SNEGSKA (reference sequence). The CDR3 DNA sequence: TGCAGTGCTAGAGGGGCTGGCTACACCTTC. Translating it yields CSARGAGYTF.

This clonotype was observed a few times. The gene calls are TRBV4-1 and TRBJ2-5, with D possibly called TRBD1 or TRBD2 (5 bases each). The J call is doubtful: the DNA matches TRBJ2-7 better. The CDR3 loop spans 13 amino acids. Germline CDR1 and CDR2: MGHRA and YSYEKL. The CDR3 here is CASSRERGYEQYF. For the CDR3, the DNA is TGCGCCAGCAGCCGAGAGAGGGGCTACGAGCAGTACTTC.

This clonotype was observed a few times. CDR3 sequence (DNA): TGCAGTGCTCGACTAGCGGGGACTACTGAGACCCAGTACTTC. It codes for CSARLAGTTETQYF. The chain carries TRBV20-1 and TRBJ2-5; TRBD2 agrees at 11 bases. Germline CDR1 is DFQATT and CDR2 is SNEGSKA (reference sequence). Unmatched junction bases numbered 7, after V lost 5 bases and J lost 5 bases. The CDR3 spans 14 residues.

The gene calls are TRBV6-1 and TRBJ2-5; TRBD2 agrees at 9 bases. The J segment lost 7 bases and the V segment lost 3 bases, leaving 6 bases of the junction unmatched. Germline values: CDR1 MNHNS, CDR2 SASEGT. The CDR3 is 14 amino acids. The CDR3 sequence: CASSETSGGGTQYF. In DNA form, the CDR3 reads TGTGCCAGCAGTGAGACTAGCGGTGGGGGGACCCAGTACTTC.